This T cell receptor (beta chain) was found in a study of cytotoxic CD8 clonotypes in ibrutinib-treated CLL. Study-level background: Patient counts were 11 relapsed/refractory, over 14 treatment-naive and fewer than 18 IGHV unmutated. Response samples were obtained once patients had received a median around 12 months of treatment, range 6 to 36.

This clone was detected only a few times. Profiled with immunoSEQ multiplex PCR; TCRdb holds only in-frame clones, not every one. Seen here are approximately 25,000 clones, approximately 71% observed once, and the top ten hold approximately 46%. Germline V gene sequence: CDR1 LNHNV, CDR2 YYDKDF (reference sequence). V was clipped by 5 bases and J by 10 bases, with 21 bases between them. CDR3 length: 15 residues. From cryopreserved PBMCs came around 2 micrograms of genomic DNA used for TCR beta libraries. V usage is TRBV15 and J usage is TRBJ2-1; D is possibly TRBD2 (7 bases). Specimen: PBMCs, collected after 12 months of ibrutinib treatment. The TCR was taken from a human donor with chronic lymphocytic leukemia. The CDR3 loop is CATSESAGALGEQFF. In DNA, the CDR3 is TGTGCCACCAGCGAGAGTGCGGGGGCCCTAGGGGAGCAGTTCTTC.